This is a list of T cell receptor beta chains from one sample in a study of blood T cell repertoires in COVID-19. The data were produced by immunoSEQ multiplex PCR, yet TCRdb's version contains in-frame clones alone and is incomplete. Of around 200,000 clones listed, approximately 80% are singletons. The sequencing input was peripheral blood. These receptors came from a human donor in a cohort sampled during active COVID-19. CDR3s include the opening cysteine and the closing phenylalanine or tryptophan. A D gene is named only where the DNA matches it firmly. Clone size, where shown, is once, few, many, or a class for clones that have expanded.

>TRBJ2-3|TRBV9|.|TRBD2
CASSTRTSGPTDTQYF
TGTGCCAGCAGCACAAGGACTAGCGGGCCCACAGATACGCAGTATTTT
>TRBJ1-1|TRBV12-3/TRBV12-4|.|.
CASTSGVREAFF
TGTGCCAGCACCTCGGGGGTACGGGAAGCTTTCTTT
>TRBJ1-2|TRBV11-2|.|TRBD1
CASSVGTGSGYTF
TGTGCCAGCAGCGTCGGGACAGGGAGCGGCTACACCTTC
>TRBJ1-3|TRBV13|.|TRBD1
CASSFQGGRNTIYF
TGTGCCAGCAGCTTCCAGGGGGGACGGAACACCATATATTTT
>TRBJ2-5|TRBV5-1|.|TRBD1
CASSVQGSQETQYF
TGCGCCAGCAGCGTACAGGGGTCCCAAGAGACCCAGTACTTC
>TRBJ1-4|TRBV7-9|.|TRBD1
CASSRISTGALFF
TGTGCCAGCAGCCGGATCTCGACAGGGGCACTGTTTTTT
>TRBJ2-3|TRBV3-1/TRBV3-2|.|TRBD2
CASSHSSSGGNTDTQYF
TGTGCCAGCAGCCACAGTTCCAGCGGGGGGAACACAGATACGCAGTATTTT
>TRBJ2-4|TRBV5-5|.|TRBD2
CASSFYGGTLAKNIQYF
TGTGCCAGCAGCTTTTACGGGGGGACCCTAGCCAAAAACATTCAGTACTTC
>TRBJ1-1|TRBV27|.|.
CASSLAERPNTEAFF
TGTGCCAGCAGTTTAGCGGAACGTCCGAACACTGAAGCTTTCTTT
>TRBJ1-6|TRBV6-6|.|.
CASSPGPAGSPLHF
TGTGCCAGCAGTCCCGGGCCGGCGGGTTCACCCCTCCACTTT
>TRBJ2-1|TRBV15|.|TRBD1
CATSRYGGTGTYNEQFF
TGTGCCACCAGCAGATACGGCGGGACAGGGACCTACAATGAGCAGTTCTTC
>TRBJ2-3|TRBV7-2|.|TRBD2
CASSLVWSSGSTDTQYF
TGTGCCAGCAGCTTAGTTTGGTCTAGCGGAAGCACAGATACGCAGTATTTT
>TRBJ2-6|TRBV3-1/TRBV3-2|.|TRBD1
CASSQTGTGVSGANVLTF
TGTGCCAGCAGCCAAACCGGGACAGGGGTGAGTGGGGCCAACGTCCTGACTTTC
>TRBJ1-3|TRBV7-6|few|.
CASSPWTAGNTIYF
TGTGCCAGCAGCCCCTGGACAGCTGGAAACACCATATATTTT
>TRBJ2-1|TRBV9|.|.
CASSVAPGGGNEQFF
TGTGCCAGCAGCGTAGCTCCGGGGGGCGGGAATGAGCAGTTCTTC
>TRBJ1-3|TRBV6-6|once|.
CAGRSGGNTIYF
TGTGCCGGTAGAAGCGGCGGAAACACCATATATTTT
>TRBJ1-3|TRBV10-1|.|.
CASTGLTGNTIYF
TGCGCCAGTACAGGTCTTACTGGAAACACCATATATTTT
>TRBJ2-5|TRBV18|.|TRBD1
CASSPWDSQETQYF
TGTGCCAGCTCACCATGGGACAGCCAAGAGACCCAGTACTTC
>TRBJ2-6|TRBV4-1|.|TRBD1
CASSFRGQGSGANVLTF
TGCGCCAGCAGCTTCCGGGGACAGGGGTCTGGGGCCAACGTCCTGACTTTC